The clone carrying this T cell receptor beta chain was counted a few times. What it binds is unknown. The CDR3 is 14 residues long. Unmatched junction bases numbered 5, after V lost 0 bases and J lost 7 bases. CDR1 is DFQATT, CDR2 SNEGSKA, per germline (reference sequence). This sample is drawn from a study of vaccination and CD4 T cells after COVID-19. Study-wide results and limits: Looking at convalescent patients, 304 of their 307 vaccine-specific clones were spike mono-reactive. Only after vaccination were a median 86.3% of convalescents' reactive clones seen.

An Oncomine TCR Beta short-read assay was used to sequence the DNA from cultured CD4+ T cells. TCRdb reprocessed the PCR reads via MiXCR and lists one record per CDR3 protein. The sample yields about 15,000 distinct CDR3 sequences, about 48% seen once. Treatment meaning: roughly ten-day PBMC culture with coronavirus spike peptide pools or control peptides (ViraFEST assay). About 1.8 million PBMCs went into each well for culture with around 9.2 IU/ml IL-2 and around 10 ug/ml peptide pools. Negative-selection isolation of CD4+ T cells was performed after 10 days of culture. The TCR sequence derives from a human donor who had recovered from COVID-19. The chain employs TRBV20-1 and TRBJ1-4; TRBD1 matches 7 bases. Sequencing was performed on CD4+ T cells from blood, cultured in vitro. In DNA form, the CDR3 reads TGCAGTGCTAGAGATTACAGGGGAGGTGAAAAACTGTTTTTT. Translating it yields CSARDYRGGEKLFF.